Included here is one T cell receptor beta chain sequence, with context. Its antigen is as yet unknown. The source of the sample is a study of neoadjuvant anti-PD-1 for oral cavity cancer. Study as a whole: Around day 43, patients without progression received a fourth nivolumab dose before surgery. Findings and limits, study-wide: Higher pretreatment blood Treg/Th17 ratios correlated with higher pretreatment blood and lower post-treatment tumor TCRbeta clonality.

Survey sequencing of tumors mostly used roughly 4.8 ug DNA, two replicates. TCRdb keeps only in-frame clones here, not all; method: immunoSEQ multiplex PCR. This table has over 8,500 clones, 60% to 75% appearing once. The sequence was collected from a person aged 40 to 85 with oral cavity squamous cell carcinoma. The source material was tumor tissue, sampled before nivolumab (anti-PD-1) treatment.

The CDR3 region has the DNA TGTGCCAGCAGCTTAGGGTACGGGAACACTGAAGCTTTCTTT. It is translated as CASSLGYGNTEAFF. The V gene is TRBV11-2, the J gene TRBJ1-1; unclear D gene. The CDR3 loop spans 14 amino acids. The germline gives CDR1 SGHAT, CDR2 FQNNGV. Trimming removed 1 base from V and 1 base from J, with 7 bases in between.